This TCR beta chain was observed in a study of cytomegalovirus exposure and HLA in healthy donors. Germline V lookup: CDR1 GTSNPN, CDR2 SVGIG (reference sequence). The CDR3 spans 14 residues. The V end was cut by 4 bases, the J end by 7 bases, with 14 bases between. Healthy people donating bone marrow made up the donors. It was with 60 Vbeta and 13 Jbeta primers that the PCR ran. Profiled with immunoSEQ multiplex PCR; TCRdb holds only in-frame clones, not every one. The repertoire holds under 200,000 clones, with 86% as singletons. This chain joins TRBV30 and TRBJ1-6; D possibly corresponds to TRBD1 (5 bases). Sequences were obtained from PBMCs. The clonotype was recovered from a young woman in good health and CMV-seronegative. CDR3 residues: CAWNQGRENSPLHF. The CDR3 DNA reads TGTGCCTGGAACCAGGGAAGGGAAAATTCACCCCTCCACTTT.